This T cell receptor beta chain comes out of a study of T cell changes during pregnancy in multiple sclerosis. Method: immunoSEQ multiplex PCR; TCRdb's copy keeps in-frame clones and lacks some. In the table there are over 50,000 clones, under 95% of which are singletons. The germline V gene encodes CDR1 SGHAT and CDR2 FQNNGV. Trimming at V came to 0 bases and at J to 4 bases, leaving 4 bases not matched to a gene. This CDR3 has 15 amino acids. The origin of this receptor is a female donor in good health, enrolled as a control in a pregnancy study. The sequencing here drew on peripheral blood, taken in the third trimester of pregnancy. V usage is TRBV11-2 and J usage is TRBJ1-2; 8 nucleotides match TRBD1. The CDR3 here is CASSLDPGQGYGYTF. The CDR3 coding sequence is TGTGCCAGCAGCTTAGATCCCGGACAGGGCTATGGCTACACCTTC.